This TCR beta chain was found in a study of cytomegalovirus exposure and HLA in healthy donors. Both 60 Vbeta primers and 13 Jbeta primers went into the PCR. This table comes from immunoSEQ multiplex PCR, and its TCRdb copy is limited to in-frame clones, with some not included. The table records 180,000 or so clones, roughly 83% of them present only once. The CDR3 is 16 residues long. The germline V gene has CDR1 SGDLS and CDR2 YYNGEE. The V and J ends lost 1 base and 8 bases, in that order; junction bases with no gene match: 8. The sequence derives from a woman between 50 and 59 years old in good health and CMV-seronegative. V gene TRBV9 combines with J gene TRBJ2-1; 11 nucleotides align to TRBD2. The sequenced sample was PBMCs. The CDR3 sequence: CASSVLAGGQIDEQFF. In DNA form, the CDR3 reads TGTGCCAGCAGCGTACTAGCGGGGGGCCAAATCGATGAGCAGTTCTTC.